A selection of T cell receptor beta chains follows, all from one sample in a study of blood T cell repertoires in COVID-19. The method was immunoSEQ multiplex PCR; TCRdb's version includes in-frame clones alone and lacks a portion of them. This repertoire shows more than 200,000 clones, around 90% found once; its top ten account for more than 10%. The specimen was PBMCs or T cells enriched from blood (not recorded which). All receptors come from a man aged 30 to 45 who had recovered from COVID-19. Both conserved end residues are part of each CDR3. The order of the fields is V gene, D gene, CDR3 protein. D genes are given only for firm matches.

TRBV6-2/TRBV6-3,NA,CASSAFLGGNEQFF
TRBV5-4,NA,CASSLYISGELFF
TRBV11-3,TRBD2,CASSLGDYREQYF
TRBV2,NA,CATPSQAAGEGNTIYF
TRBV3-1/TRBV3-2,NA,CASSHEGLDTIYF
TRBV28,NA,CASNLAGQPYEQYF
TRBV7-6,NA,CASSLAGGANNSPLHF
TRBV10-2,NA,CASAQETLIWNTEAFF
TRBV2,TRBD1,CASDRVLGEQYF
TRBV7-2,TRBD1,CASSPRGTEYNEQFF
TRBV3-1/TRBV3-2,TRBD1,CASSPTGGRTEAFF
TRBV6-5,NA,CASSYSGQSTNIQYF
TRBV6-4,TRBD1,CASSQDRVNEQFF
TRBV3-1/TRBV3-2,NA,CASSHLTGDRFF
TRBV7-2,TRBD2,CASSSGLAGGSDTQYF
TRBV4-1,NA,CASSQSRGNYGYTF
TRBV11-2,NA,CASSLGGNTEAFF
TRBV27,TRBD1,CASSLKSFPGQPYNSPLHF
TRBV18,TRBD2,CASSPLLTGTSGRNEQFF
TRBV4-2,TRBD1,CASSQDRSGGGNTIYF
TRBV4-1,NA,CASSQDSWASTDTQYF
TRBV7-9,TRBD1,CASSPPLRTGENIQYF
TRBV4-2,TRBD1,CASSQETGGGQPQHF
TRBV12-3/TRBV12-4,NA,CASSTLQDNEQFF
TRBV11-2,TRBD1,CASSLRTGDYGELFF
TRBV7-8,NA,CASSSSFRVATEAFF
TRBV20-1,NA,CSAPEGYGYTF
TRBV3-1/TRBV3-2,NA,CASRMSETQYF
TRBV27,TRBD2,CASSAGGDEQFF
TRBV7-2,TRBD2,CASSLVGLAAENEQFF
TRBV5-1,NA,CASSGGQQNTEAFF
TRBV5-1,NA,CASSLLTGMNTEAFF
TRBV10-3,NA,CAISEGAAREKLFF
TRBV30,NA,CAWSGGTSYSNQPQHF
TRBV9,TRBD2,CASSVGGGYNEQFF
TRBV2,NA,CASSQRGGGTEAFF
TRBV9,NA,CASSVAVDSPLHF
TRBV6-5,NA,CASSYSGAYEQYF
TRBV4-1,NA,CASRGGEGYGYTF
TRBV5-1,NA,CASSLLGRPWESGNTIYF
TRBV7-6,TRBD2,CASSFSRREANYEQYF
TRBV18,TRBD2,CASSPGLAGRLGTDTQYF
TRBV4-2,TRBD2,CASSQLIVAGGMDEQYF
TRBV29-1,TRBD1,CSIRDSRTYEQYF
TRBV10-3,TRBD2,CAISETGLAGYNEQFF
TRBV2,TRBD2,CASRAPPGLGIYEQYF
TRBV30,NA,CAWRIHDYLFF